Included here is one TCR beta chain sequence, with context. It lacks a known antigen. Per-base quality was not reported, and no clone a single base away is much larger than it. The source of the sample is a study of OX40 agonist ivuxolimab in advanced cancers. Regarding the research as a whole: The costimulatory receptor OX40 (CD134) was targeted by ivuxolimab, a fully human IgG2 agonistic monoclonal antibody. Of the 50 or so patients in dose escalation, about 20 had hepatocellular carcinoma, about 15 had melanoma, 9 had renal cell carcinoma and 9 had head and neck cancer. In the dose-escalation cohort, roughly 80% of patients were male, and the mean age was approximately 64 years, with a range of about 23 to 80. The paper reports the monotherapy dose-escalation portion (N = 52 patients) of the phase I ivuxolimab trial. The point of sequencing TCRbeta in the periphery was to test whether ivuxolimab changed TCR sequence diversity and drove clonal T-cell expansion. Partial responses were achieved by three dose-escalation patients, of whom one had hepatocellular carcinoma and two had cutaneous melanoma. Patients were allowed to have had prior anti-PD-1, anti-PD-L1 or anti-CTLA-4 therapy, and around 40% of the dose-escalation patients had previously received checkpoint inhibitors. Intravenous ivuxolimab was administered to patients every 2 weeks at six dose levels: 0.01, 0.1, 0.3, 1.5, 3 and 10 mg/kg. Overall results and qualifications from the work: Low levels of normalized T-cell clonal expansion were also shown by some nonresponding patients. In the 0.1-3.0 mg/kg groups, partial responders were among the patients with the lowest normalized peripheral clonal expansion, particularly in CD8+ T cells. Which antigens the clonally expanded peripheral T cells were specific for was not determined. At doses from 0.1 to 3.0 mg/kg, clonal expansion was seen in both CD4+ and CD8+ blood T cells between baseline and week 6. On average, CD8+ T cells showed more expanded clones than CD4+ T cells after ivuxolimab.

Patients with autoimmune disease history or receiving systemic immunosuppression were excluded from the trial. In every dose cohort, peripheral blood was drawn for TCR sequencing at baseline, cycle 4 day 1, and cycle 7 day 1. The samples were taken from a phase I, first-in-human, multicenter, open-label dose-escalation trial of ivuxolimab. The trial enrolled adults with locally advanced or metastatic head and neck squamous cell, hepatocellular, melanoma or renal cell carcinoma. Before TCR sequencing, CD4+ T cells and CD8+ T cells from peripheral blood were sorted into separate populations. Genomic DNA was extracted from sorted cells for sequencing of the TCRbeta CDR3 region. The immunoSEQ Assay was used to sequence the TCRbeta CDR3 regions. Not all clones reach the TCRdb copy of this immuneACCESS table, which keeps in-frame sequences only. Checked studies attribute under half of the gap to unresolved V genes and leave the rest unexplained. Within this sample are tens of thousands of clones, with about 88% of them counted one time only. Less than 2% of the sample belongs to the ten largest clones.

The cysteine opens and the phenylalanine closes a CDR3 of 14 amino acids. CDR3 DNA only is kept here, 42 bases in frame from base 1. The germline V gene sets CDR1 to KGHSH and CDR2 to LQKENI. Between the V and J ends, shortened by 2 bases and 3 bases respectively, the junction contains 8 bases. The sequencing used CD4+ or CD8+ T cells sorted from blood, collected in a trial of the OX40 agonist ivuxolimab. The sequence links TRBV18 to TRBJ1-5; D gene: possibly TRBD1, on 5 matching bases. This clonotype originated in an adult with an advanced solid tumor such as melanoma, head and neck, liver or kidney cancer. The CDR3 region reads CASSPRQNNQPQHF. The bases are TGTGCCAGCTCACCAAGACAGAACAATCAGCCCCAGCATTTT. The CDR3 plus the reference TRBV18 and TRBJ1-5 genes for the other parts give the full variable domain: NAGVMQNPRHLVRRRGQEARLRCSPMKGHSHVYWYRQLPEEGLKFMVYLQKENIIDESGMPKERFSAEFPKEGPSILRIQQVVRGDSAAYFCASSPRQNNQPQHFGDGTRLSIL.